A selection of T cell receptor beta chains follows, all from one sample in a study of chemoradiotherapy in HPV16-positive cancers. Sequencing used immunoSEQ multiplex PCR; TCRdb keeps in-frame clones, though not all of them. The sample yields 6,600 or so clones, 75% to 90% seen once. The starting material was tumor tissue, obtained from a patient who underwent chemoradiotherapy. Source of these receptors: a human donor with HPV-associated anogenital cancer. CDR3s include the opening cysteine and the closing phenylalanine or tryptophan. A D gene is named only where the DNA matches it firmly. Clone size is not always given. Where it is, it says once, few, many or a class for expanded clones.

V	D	size	J	CDR3	DNA
TRBV28	TRBD1	-	TRBJ1-4	CASGQGNEKLFF	TGTGCCAGCGGACAGGGAAATGAAAAACTGTTTTTT
TRBV18	-	-	TRBJ2-1	CASSPTTEGSNEQFF	TGTGCCAGCTCACCCACTACAGAGGGCAGCAATGAGCAGTTCTTC
TRBV19	TRBD2	-	TRBJ2-7	CASRGTSGTWGGTYEQYF	TGTGCCAGTAGGGGGACTAGCGGGACATGGGGCGGAACCTACGAGCAGTACTTC
TRBV30	-	-	TRBJ1-1	CAWKWGEVPNTEAFF	TGTGCCTGGAAGTGGGGGGAGGTGCCGAACACTGAAGCTTTCTTT
TRBV6-4	-	-	TRBJ2-1	CASRREPAGYNEQFF	TGTGCCAGCAGGAGGGAACCCGCGGGGTACAATGAGCAGTTCTTC
TRBV18	-	-	TRBJ2-5	CASSPGVAYQETQYF	TGTGCCAGCTCACCCGGCGTCGCGTACCAAGAGACCCAGTACTTC
TRBV6-6	TRBD1	-	TRBJ2-7	CASSYPGQGYEQYF	TGTGCCAGCAGTTACCCGGGACAGGGCTACGAGCAGTACTTC
TRBV19	TRBD1	few	TRBJ1-3	CASSIPTGAGNTIYF	TGTGCCAGTAGTATCCCGACAGGGGCTGGAAACACCATATATTTT
TRBV2	TRBD1	-	TRBJ1-4	CASTDDRGHEKLFF	TGTGCCAGCACCGATGACAGGGGGCATGAAAAACTGTTTTTT
TRBV11-3	-	once	TRBJ2-3	CASGSWGPTDTQYF	TGTGCCAGCGGGTCTTGGGGGCCCACAGATACGCAGTATTTT
TRBV2	-	-	TRBJ1-1	CASKALWGGAEAFF	TGTGCCAGCAAGGCCTTATGGGGAGGTGCTGAAGCTTTCTTT
TRBV9	-	-	TRBJ1-1	CASSESPGLKTEAFF	TGTGCCAGCAGCGAATCACCGGGCCTCAAGACTGAAGCTTTCTTT
TRBV11-2	TRBD2	once	TRBJ2-3	CASSSGTRTQYF	TGTGCCAGCAGCTCGGGGACTAGAACGCAGTATTTT
TRBV7-2	-	once	TRBJ1-2	CASSLARANYGYTF	TGTGCCAGCAGCTTAGCTAGGGCTAACTATGGCTACACCTTC
TRBV7-2	-	-	TRBJ2-7	CASSLTTGGYYEQYF	TGTGCCAGCAGCTTAACTACCGGGGGCTACTACGAGCAGTACTTC
TRBV7-3	-	-	TRBJ2-2	CASSHARGNTGELFF	TGTGCCAGCAGCCACGCACGCGGTAACACCGGGGAGCTGTTTTTT
TRBV5-1	-	few	TRBJ1-1	CASSGTNQGIEAFF	TGCGCCAGCAGCGGAACGAATCAGGGAATTGAAGCTTTCTTT
TRBV2	-	-	TRBJ2-3	CASSERERTDTQYF	TGTGCCAGCAGTGAACGGGAAAGAACAGATACGCAGTATTTT
TRBV7-9	-	-	TRBJ2-7	CASGDRRYEQYF	TGTGCCAGCGGCGACAGGAGATACGAGCAGTACTTC
TRBV7-8	TRBD1	-	TRBJ1-6	CASSIQGKESPLHF	TGTGCCAGCAGCATACAGGGGAAGGAATCACCCCTCCACTTT
TRBV2	-	-	TRBJ2-7	CASSEGPWRGVYEQYF	TGTGCCAGCAGTGAGGGGCCGTGGAGGGGTGTTTACGAGCAGTACTTC
TRBV5-1	-	-	TRBJ2-1	CASSLAYRSSYNEQFF	TGCGCCAGCAGCTTGGCGTACAGAAGCTCCTACAATGAGCAGTTCTTC
TRBV5-5	-	few	TRBJ1-5	CASSHNGDSNQPQHF	TGTGCCAGCAGCCACAACGGGGATAGCAATCAGCCCCAGCATTTT
TRBV5-1	-	once	TRBJ2-3	CASSKGQFTDTQYF	TGCGCCAGCAGCAAAGGACAGTTTACAGATACGCAGTATTTT
TRBV5-4	TRBD1	few	TRBJ1-1	CASSQGQGIGTEAFF	TGTGCCAGCAGCCAAGGACAGGGTATTGGCACTGAAGCTTTCTTT
TRBV14	-	-	TRBJ2-7	CASSRAYEQYF	TGTGCCAGCAGCCGAGCCTACGAGCAGTACTTC
TRBV6-5	-	-	TRBJ1-6	CASSFGQEESPLHF	TGTGCCAGCAGTTTTGGGCAGGAGGAATCACCCCTCCACTTT
TRBV15	TRBD2	-	TRBJ2-1	CATSRGSGRHRGNEQFF	TGTGCCACCAGCAGAGGTTCCGGGAGGCACCGGGGTAATGAGCAGTTCTTC
TRBV27	-	-	TRBJ1-5	CASSSDIDQPQHF	TGTGCCAGCAGTTCAGACATCGATCAGCCCCAGCATTTT
TRBV5-1	-	-	TRBJ2-5	CASSLMGADQETQYF	TGCGCCAGCAGCTTGATGGGGGCCGACCAAGAGACCCAGTACTTC
TRBV27	-	-	TRBJ1-6	CASSIRGLENSPLHF	TGTGCCAGCAGTATAAGGGGTTTGGAGAATTCACCCCTCCACTTT
TRBV5-1	TRBD1	-	TRBJ1-2	CASSSTGTGDGYTF	TGCGCCAGCAGCTCTACCGGGACAGGGGATGGCTACACCTTC
TRBV11-3	-	-	TRBJ2-7	CASRVYRDSYEQYF	TGTGCCAGCAGGGTGTACAGGGACTCCTACGAGCAGTACTTC
TRBV10-3	TRBD1	-	TRBJ1-3	CAIRDREESGNTIYF	TGTGCCATCAGGGACAGGGAGGAGTCTGGAAACACCATATATTTT
TRBV5-4	TRBD1	-	TRBJ1-2	CASSDPDRISYTF	TGTGCCAGCAGCGACCCGGACAGGATTAGCTACACCTTC
TRBV11-3	-	-	TRBJ2-2	CASSLPIRGELFF	TGTGCCAGCAGCTTACCGATCAGAGGGGAGCTGTTTTTT
TRBV19	TRBD1	few	TRBJ2-3	CASETGQGTDTQYF	TGTGCCAGCGAAACCGGACAGGGCACAGATACGCAGTATTTT
TRBV10-1	-	-	TRBJ2-1	CASSLDRTGVGKDEQFF	TGCGCCAGCAGTTTGGACCGAACGGGAGTAGGAAAGGATGAGCAGTTCTTC
TRBV14	-	-	TRBJ2-1	CASSFSGPHEQFF	TGTGCCAGCAGCTTTAGCGGACCGCATGAGCAGTTCTTC
TRBV19	-	-	TRBJ1-1	CASSRGLEAFF	TGTGCCAGTAGCCGGGGCCTTGAAGCTTTCTTT
TRBV27	-	few	TRBJ2-1	CASKEASSYNEQFF	TGTGCCAGCAAGGAGGCGAGCTCCTACAATGAGCAGTTCTTC
TRBV9	-	-	TRBJ1-4	CASSLRGAGTNEKLFF	TGTGCCAGCAGCCTGCGGGGGGCAGGGACTAATGAAAAACTGTTTTTT
TRBV29-1	TRBD1	-	TRBJ2-7	CSVEGQGDGEQYF	TGCAGCGTTGAGGGACAGGGGGACGGGGAGCAGTACTTC
TRBV27	TRBD1	-	TRBJ1-5	CASSQGDGNQPQHF	TGTGCCAGCAGCCAGGGGGATGGCAATCAGCCCCAGCATTTT
TRBV6-5	-	-	TRBJ2-1	CASSYSRDRYNEQFF	TGTGCCAGCAGTTACTCGCGGGATCGTTACAATGAGCAGTTCTTC